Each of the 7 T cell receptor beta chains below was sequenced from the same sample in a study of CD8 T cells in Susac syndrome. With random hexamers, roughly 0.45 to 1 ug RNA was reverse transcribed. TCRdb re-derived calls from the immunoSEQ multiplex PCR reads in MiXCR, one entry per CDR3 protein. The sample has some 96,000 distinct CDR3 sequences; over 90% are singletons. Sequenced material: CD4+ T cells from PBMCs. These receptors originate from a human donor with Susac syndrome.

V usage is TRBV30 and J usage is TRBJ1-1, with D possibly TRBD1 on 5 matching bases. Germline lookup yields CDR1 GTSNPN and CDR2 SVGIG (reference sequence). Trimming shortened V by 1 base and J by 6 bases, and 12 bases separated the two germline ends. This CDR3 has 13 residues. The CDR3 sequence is CAWSGGVSPEAFF. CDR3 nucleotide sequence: TGTGCCTGGAGTGGAGGGGTAAGCCCTGAAGCTTTCTTT.

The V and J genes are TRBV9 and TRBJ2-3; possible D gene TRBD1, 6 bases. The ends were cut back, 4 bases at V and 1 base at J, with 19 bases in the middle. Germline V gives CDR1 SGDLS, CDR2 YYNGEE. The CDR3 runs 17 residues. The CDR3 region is CASSPSRTVERTDTQYF. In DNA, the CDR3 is TGTGCCAGCAGCCCGAGCCGGACAGTCGAACGCACAGATACGCAGTATTTT.

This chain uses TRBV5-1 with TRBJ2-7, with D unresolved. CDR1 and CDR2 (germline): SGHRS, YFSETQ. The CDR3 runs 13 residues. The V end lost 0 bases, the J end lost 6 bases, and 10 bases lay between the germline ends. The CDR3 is CASSLAGIREQYF. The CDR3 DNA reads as TGCGCCAGCAGCTTGGCCGGAATCCGCGAGCAGTACTTC.

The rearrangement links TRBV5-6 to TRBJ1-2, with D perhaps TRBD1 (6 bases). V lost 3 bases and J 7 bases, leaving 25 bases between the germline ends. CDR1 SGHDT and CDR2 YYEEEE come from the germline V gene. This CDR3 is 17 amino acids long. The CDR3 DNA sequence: TGTGCCAGCAGCTCTGGGGGAGGGACAACCCCTCCCGGTGGCTACACCTTC. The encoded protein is CASSSGGGTTPPGGYTF.

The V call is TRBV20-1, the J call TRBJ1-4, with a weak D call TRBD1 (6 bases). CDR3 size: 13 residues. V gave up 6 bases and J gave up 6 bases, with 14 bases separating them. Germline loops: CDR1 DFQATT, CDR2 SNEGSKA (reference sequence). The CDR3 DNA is TGCAGTGCGGCTGGGGGCCCCGATGAAAAACTGTTTTTT. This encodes CSAAGGPDEKLFF.

CDR3 sequence reads: CAWSVFGGNQPQHF. The CDR3 DNA follows: TGTGCCTGGAGTGTTTTCGGGGGGAATCAGCCCCAGCATTTT. The chain employs TRBV30 and TRBJ1-5; the D gene is possibly TRBD1 (5 bases). Germline CDR1 GTSNPN, CDR2 SVGIG (reference sequence). The CDR3 has 14 residues. Deletions cut 0 bases from V and 4 bases from J, with 10 bases between.

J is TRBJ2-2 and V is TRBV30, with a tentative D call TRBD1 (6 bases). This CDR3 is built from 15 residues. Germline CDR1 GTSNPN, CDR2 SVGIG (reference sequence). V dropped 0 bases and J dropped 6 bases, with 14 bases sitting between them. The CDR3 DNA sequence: TGTGCCTGGAGTGTTACAGGGTACGGTGCCGGGGAGCTGTTTTTT. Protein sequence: CAWSVTGYGAGELFF. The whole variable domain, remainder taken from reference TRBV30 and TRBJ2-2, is SQTIHQWPATLVQPVGSPLSLECTVEGTSNPNLYWYRQAAGRGLQLLFYSVGIGQISSEVPQNLSASRPQDRQFILSSKKLLLSDSGFYLCAWSVTGYGAGELFFGEGSRLTVL.